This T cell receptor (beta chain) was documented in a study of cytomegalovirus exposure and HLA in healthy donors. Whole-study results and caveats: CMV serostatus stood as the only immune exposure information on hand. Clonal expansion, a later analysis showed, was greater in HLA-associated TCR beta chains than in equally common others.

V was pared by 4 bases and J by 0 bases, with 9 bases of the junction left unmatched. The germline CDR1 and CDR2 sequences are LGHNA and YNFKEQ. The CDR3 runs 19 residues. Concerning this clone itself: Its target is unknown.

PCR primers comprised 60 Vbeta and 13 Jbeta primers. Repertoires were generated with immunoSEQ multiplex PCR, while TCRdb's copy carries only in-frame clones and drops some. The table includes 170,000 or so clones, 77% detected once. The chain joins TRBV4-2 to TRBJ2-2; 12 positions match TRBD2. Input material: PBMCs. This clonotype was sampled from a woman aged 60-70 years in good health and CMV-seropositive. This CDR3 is CASSLPPGTSGSNTGELFF. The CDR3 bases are TGTGCCAGCAGCCTTCCACCCGGGACTAGCGGGTCGAACACCGGGGAGCTGTTTTTT.